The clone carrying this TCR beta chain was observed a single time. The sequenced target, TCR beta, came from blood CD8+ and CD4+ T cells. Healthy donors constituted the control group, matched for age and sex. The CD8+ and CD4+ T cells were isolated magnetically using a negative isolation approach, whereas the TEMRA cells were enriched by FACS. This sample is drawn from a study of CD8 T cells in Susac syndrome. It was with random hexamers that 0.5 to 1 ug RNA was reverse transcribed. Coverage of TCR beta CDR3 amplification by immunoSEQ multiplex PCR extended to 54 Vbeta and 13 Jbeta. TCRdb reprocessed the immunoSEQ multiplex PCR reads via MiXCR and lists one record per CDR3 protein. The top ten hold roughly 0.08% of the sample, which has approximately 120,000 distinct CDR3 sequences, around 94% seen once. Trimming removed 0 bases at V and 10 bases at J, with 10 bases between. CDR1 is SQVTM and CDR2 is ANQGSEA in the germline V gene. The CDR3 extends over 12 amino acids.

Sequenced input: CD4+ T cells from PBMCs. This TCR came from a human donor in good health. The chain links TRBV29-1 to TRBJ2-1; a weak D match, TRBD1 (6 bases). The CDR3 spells CSVEDRDTEQFF. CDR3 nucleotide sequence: TGCAGCGTTGAAGATCGGGACACGGAGCAGTTCTTC.